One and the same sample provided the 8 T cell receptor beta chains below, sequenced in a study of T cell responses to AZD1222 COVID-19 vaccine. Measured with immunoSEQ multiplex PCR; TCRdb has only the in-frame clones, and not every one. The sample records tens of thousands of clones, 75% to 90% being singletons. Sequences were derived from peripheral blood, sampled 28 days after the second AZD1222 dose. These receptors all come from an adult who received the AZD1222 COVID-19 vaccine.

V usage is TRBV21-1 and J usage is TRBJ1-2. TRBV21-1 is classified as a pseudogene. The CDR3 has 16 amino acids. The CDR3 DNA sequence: TGTGCCAGCCGCACGGGATGGAGTGCAGGGATACATGGCTACACCTTC. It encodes CASRTGWSAGIHGYTF.

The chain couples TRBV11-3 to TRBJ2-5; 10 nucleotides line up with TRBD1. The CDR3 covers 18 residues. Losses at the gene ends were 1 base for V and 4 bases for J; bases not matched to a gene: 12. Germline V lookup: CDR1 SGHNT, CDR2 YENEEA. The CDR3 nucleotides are TGTGCCAGCAGCTTAGGAAGACCCGACAGGGGGCCTGTAGAGACCCAGTACTTC. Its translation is CASSLGRPDRGPVETQYF.

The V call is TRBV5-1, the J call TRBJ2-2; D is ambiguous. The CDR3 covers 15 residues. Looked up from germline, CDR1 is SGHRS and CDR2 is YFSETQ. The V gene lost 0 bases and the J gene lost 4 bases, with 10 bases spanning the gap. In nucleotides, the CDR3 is TGCGCCAGCAGCTTGGACCAGTTGGGCACCGGGGAGCTGTTTTTT. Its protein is CASSLDQLGTGELFF. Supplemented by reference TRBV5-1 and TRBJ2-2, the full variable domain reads KAGVTQTPRYLIKTRGQQVTLSCSPISGHRSVSWYQQTPGQGLQFLFEYFSETQRNKGNFPGRFSGRQFSNSRSEMNVSTLELGDSALYLCASSLDQLGTGELFFGEGSRLTVL.

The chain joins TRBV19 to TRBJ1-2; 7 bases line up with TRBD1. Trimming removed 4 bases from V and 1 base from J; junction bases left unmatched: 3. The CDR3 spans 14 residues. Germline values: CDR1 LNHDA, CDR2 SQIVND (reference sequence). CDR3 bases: TGTGCCAGTAGTAGTGACAGGGTTAACTATGGCTACACCTTC. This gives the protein CASSSDRVNYGYTF.

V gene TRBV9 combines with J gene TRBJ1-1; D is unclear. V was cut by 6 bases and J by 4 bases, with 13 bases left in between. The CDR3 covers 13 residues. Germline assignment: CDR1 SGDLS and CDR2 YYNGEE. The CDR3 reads CASTTGRGTEAFF. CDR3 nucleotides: TGTGCCAGCACCACCGGCCGGGGCACTGAAGCTTTCTTT.

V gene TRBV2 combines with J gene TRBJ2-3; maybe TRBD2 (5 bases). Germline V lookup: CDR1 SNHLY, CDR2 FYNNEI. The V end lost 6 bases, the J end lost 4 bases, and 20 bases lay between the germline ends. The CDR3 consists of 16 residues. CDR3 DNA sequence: TGTGCCAGCAGGGTCGGCGGGCCGGTCAGCGCAGATACGCAGTATTTT. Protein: CASRVGGPVSADTQYF.

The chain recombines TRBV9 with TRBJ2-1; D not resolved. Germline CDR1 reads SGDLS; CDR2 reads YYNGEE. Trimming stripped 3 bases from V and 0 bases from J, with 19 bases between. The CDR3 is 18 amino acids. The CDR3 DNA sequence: TGTGCCAGCAGCGGTAGTGCAAACGGATTGAGCTCCTACAATGAGCAGTTCTTC. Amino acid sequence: CASSGSANGLSSYNEQFF.

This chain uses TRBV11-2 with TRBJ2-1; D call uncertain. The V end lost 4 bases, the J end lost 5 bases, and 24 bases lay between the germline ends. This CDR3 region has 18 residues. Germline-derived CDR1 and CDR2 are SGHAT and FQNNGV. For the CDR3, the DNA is TGTGCCAGCAGCTGGTCAGACGGTGCCCACATTGCCGACAATGAGCAGTTCTTC. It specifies CASSWSDGAHIADNEQFF.